This T cell receptor (beta chain) was obtained from a study of blood T cell repertoires in COVID-19. Profiled with immunoSEQ multiplex PCR; TCRdb holds only in-frame clones, not every one. Here the sample spans around 200,000 clones, roughly nine tenths being singletons. Trimming removed 6 bases from V and 6 bases from J; junction bases left unmatched: 8. The CDR3 loop spans 13 amino acids. Specimen: PBMCs or T cells enriched from blood (not recorded which). This clonotype was obtained from a middle-aged woman with acute COVID-19. This rearrangement joins TRBV12-3 or TRBV12-4 to TRBJ2-7; 7 bases agree with TRBD2. The chain's CDR3 is CASSLGDYSEQYF. The CDR3 region has the DNA TGTGCCAGCAGCCTTGGGGACTACAGCGAGCAGTACTTC.